This TCR beta chain was sequenced for a study of regulatory T cells in long-lasting Graves disease. Study observations and caveats: Preferential use of TRBV28, TRBJ1-2 and TRBJ2-5 was seen in persistent disease.

The time point was: newly diagnosed GD, antithyroid drugs for less than 3 months. From RNA extracted from PBMCs, the TCR library was made. To make TCR beta libraries, researchers used iRepertoire HTBI primers and Arm-PCR of CDR3 regions. TCRdb independently ran MiXCR on the multiplex PCR reads; one entry per CDR3 protein. The table lists approximately 540,000 distinct CDR3 sequences, more than 10% of them singletons. This clonotype was observed at least ten times. Antigen specificity is unknown. This CDR3 contains 13 residues. The V end was cut by 3 bases, the J end by 6 bases, with 12 bases between. The same sample was also studied in work on T cells in Graves' hyperthyroidism and ophthalmopathy. That report adds: TCR CDR3 regions were first amplified by RT-PCR with HTBI primers.

This TCR was recovered from a woman aged 30 to 39 with Graves disease. The J gene is TRBJ2-7, the V gene TRBV12-3 or TRBV12-4; tentative D call: TRBD2 (6 bases). Sample: peripheral blood mononuclear cells (PBMCs), taken at new diagnosis, from a patient treated with antithyroid drugs. CDR3 sequence: CASSFERGGEQYF. The CDR3 DNA reads as TGTGCCAGCAGTTTTGAGAGGGGAGGCGAGCAGTACTTC.